The next 28 T cell receptor beta chains were all read from a single sample in a study of T cells in Graves' hyperthyroidism and ophthalmopathy. Amplified TCR beta CDR3 regions came from RNA transcripts. First-round RT-PCR targeting the TCR CDR3 was performed with the HTBI primer set. One entry per CDR3 protein, called by TCRdb with MiXCR from the multiplex PCR reads. The sample has about 640,000 distinct CDR3 sequences, about a fifth seen once. Sequenced input: blood. The receptors shown here come from a man younger than 45 with Graves' ophthalmopathy.

This clonotype occurred a few times. The CDR3 loop reads CASSQDASGTTYEQYF. The CDR3 nucleotides read TGTGCCAGCAGCCAAGACGCGAGCGGGACCACCTACGAGCAGTACTTC. The chain joins TRBV4-2 to TRBJ2-7, with TRBD2 matching over 7 bases. Germline trimming cut 0 bases from V and 2 bases from J; bases unmatched to any gene: 7. Germline CDR1 and CDR2: LGHNA and YNFKEQ. The CDR3 covers 16 residues.

This chain links TRBV5-1 with TRBJ2-7, with a tentative D call TRBD1 (6 bases). CDR3 length equals 14 residues. V lost 5 bases and J lost 2, with 14 bases in between. Germline-derived CDR1 and CDR2 are SGHRS and YFSETQ. CDR3 loop: CASSQDSLTYEQYF. CDR3 DNA sequence: TGCGCCAGCAGTCAGGACAGCCTGACCTACGAGCAGTACTTC.

About this clonotype itself: A much larger clone lies one base from this, so it may be a read error. This chain links TRBV6-1 with TRBJ1-4; D perhaps matches TRBD1 (5 bases). There are 15 residues in the CDR3. CDR1 and CDR2 from the germline V gene are MNHNS and SASEGT. The CDR3 loop reads CASRNRDDGHEKLLF. CDR3 coding DNA: TGTGCCAGCAGAAACCGGGACGACGGGCATGAAAAACTGCTTTTT.

This clonotype was counted between two and nine times. V gene TRBV7-9 combines with J gene TRBJ2-7, with D hard to call. Between the trimmed V and J ends, which lost 1 base and 2 bases, there was a span of 9 bases. The CDR3 totals 14 residues. CDR1 is SEHNR and CDR2 is FQNEAQ in the germline V gene (reference sequence). CDR3 residues: CASSLVGETYEQYF. The DNA of the CDR3 is TGTGCCAGCAGCTTAGTCGGAGAGACCTACGAGCAGTACTTC. The full variable domain, its missing parts supplied by reference TRBV7-9 and TRBJ2-7, is DTGVSQNPRHKITKRGQNVTFRCDPISEHNRLYWYRQTLGQGPEFLTYFQNEAQLEKSRLLSDRFSAERPKGSFSTLEIQRTEQGDSAMYLCASSLVGETYEQYFGPGTRLTVT.

The table lists this clonotype with a few counts. CDR3 DNA: TGTGCCAGCAGTCCTCCCTGGGAAGGGACCCAGTACTTC. Protein sequence: CASSPPWEGTQYF. The rearrangement links TRBV6-2 or TRBV6-3 to TRBJ2-5; D ambiguous. This CDR3 contains 13 residues. CDR1 is MNHEY and CDR2 is SVGEGT in the germline V gene. V was pared by 5 bases and J by 7 bases, with 14 bases between.

This clonotype came up a few times. Here the CDR3 reads CASSLVVKETQYF. In DNA, the CDR3 is TGTGCCAGCAGCTTAGTCGTCAAAGAGACCCAGTACTTC. The genes are TRBV7-9 and TRBJ2-5; D unresolved. Germline V gene lookup returns CDR1 SEHNR and CDR2 FQNEAQ (reference sequence). V was cut by 1 base and J by 3 bases, with 6 bases left in between. This CDR3 comprises 13 residues.

This clonotype was detected only once. A much larger clonotype is one base distant, so this may be a read error. V is TRBV28 and J is TRBJ2-4; 10 nucleotides line up with TRBD1. The CDR3 is made up of 15 amino acids. Trimming cost V 8 bases and J 5 bases; bases outside gene matches: 9. CDR1 is MDHEN and CDR2 is SYDVKM in the germline V gene. For the CDR3, the DNA is TGTGCCAGCGGATATCCGGGACAGGGGCAAAACATTCAGTACTTC. This encodes CASGYPGQGQNIQYF.

The chain uses TRBV12-3 or TRBV12-4 and TRBJ1-5; 7 positions match TRBD1. The V and J ends lost 5 bases and 6 bases, in that order; junction bases with no gene match: 4. This CDR3 has 13 amino acids. CDR3 region: CASSPDRVQPQHF. CDR3 nucleotide sequence: TGTGCCAGCAGTCCTGACAGGGTTCAGCCCCAGCATTTT.

The rearrangement uses TRBV3-1 and TRBJ1-3; unclear D gene. The CDR3 runs to 12 residues. CDR1 LGHDT and CDR2 YNNKEL come from the germline V gene (reference sequence). Trimming took 6 bases from V and 10 from J, leaving 13 bases between them. CDR3 region: CASRSPRATIYF. CDR3 bases: TGTGCCAGCAGGTCACCCCGGGCAACCATATATTTT.

The chain joins TRBV6-1 to TRBJ1-2; D possibly corresponds to TRBD1 (5 bases). Germline CDR1 and CDR2: MNHNS and SASEGT. The CDR3 length is 14 residues. Trimming took off 4 bases at V and 2 bases at J, with 11 bases between the two ends. CDR3 DNA sequence: TGTGCCAGCAGTGGGTCAACAGGAAACTATGGCTACACCTTC. Residues: CASSGSTGNYGYTF.

This rearrangement joins TRBV7-2 to TRBJ2-7; perhaps TRBD1 as D (6 bases). Trimming took 4 bases from V and 3 from J, leaving 16 bases between them. Germline V gene sequence: CDR1 SGHTA, CDR2 FQGNSA. This CDR3 has 15 amino acids. CDR3 region: CASSSTLGQNYEQYF. For the CDR3, the DNA is TGTGCCAGCAGCTCCACTCTGGGACAAAACTACGAGCAGTACTTC.

This clonotype was recorded many times. The chain links TRBV30 to TRBJ2-3; 15 nucleotides line up with TRBD2. The CDR3 contains 15 residues. The junction had 4 bases not matched to a gene; V was cut back by 3 bases and J by 6 bases. Germline V gives CDR1 GTSNPN, CDR2 SVGIG (reference sequence). CDR3 sequence (DNA): TGTGCCTGGAGCTCAGGGACTAGCGGGGGGGATACGCAGTATTTT. Its protein is CAWSSGTSGGDTQYF.

This clonotype was found many times. The chain combines TRBV9 with TRBJ1-1; D may be TRBD1 (6 bases). Germline V CDR1 and CDR2: SGDLS, YYNGEE. The CDR3 loop spans 15 amino acids. V lost 2 bases to trimming and J lost 2 bases, with 13 bases between them. The CDR3 DNA follows: TGTGCCAGCAGCGTGGGGGGGGCTGGAAACACTGAAGCTTTCTTT. This encodes CASSVGGAGNTEAFF.

The rearrangement uses TRBV6-1 and TRBJ1-6, with TRBD1 matching 12 bases. The CDR3 is made up of 18 amino acids. Unmatched junction bases numbered 14, after V lost 5 bases and J lost 9 bases. Germline CDR1 MNHNS, CDR2 SASEGT. The CDR3 DNA reads TGTGCCAGCAGTTACCGGGTTGGTGGGACAGGGGGCAGTTCACCCCTCCACTTT. This encodes CASSYRVGGTGGSSPLHF.

This clonotype was observed many times. V gene TRBV11-2 combines with J gene TRBJ1-2, with 8 bases identical to TRBD1. This CDR3 has 15 amino acids. The germline gives CDR1 SGHAT, CDR2 FQNNGV. V lost 5 bases, J lost 6 bases, and 11 bases stayed unmatched. The chain's CDR3 is CASSRRGRGLDGYTF. The CDR3 bases are TGTGCCAGCAGCCGGAGGGGCAGGGGGCTGGATGGCTACACCTTC.

This clonotype was observed at least ten times. This chain joins TRBV6-1 and TRBJ2-7; TRBD1 agrees at 10 bases. Germline V CDR1 and CDR2: MNHNS, SASEGT. The CDR3 totals 14 residues. J lost 4 bases, V lost 8 bases, and 8 bases had no gene match. The CDR3 DNA reads TGTGCCAGCGCTCTCGGACAGGGGGAATACGAGCAGTACTTC. Translating it yields CASALGQGEYEQYF.

The gene calls are TRBV20-1 and TRBJ1-3; unclear D gene. CDR1 and CDR2 from the germline V gene are DFQATT and SNEGSKA (reference sequence). The CDR3 consists of 13 residues. The V end was cut by 3 bases, the J end by 0 bases, with 6 bases between. The CDR3 here is CSARAGSGNTIYF. CDR3 DNA sequence: TGCAGTGCTAGGGCGGGCTCTGGAAACACCATATATTTT.

This clonotype has only a few counts. This sequence joins TRBV13 and TRBJ2-1; TRBD2 aligns across 11 bases. Germline lookup yields CDR1 PRHDT and CDR2 FYEKMQ (reference sequence). This CDR3 spans 14 amino acids. V shed 7 bases, J shed 2 bases, and the junction held 1 base outside the gene matches. The CDR3: CASMTSGTYNEQFF. Here the CDR3 DNA reads TGTGCCAGCATGACTAGCGGGACCTACAATGAGCAGTTCTTC. The variable domain in full, with the rest retrieved from reference TRBV13 and TRBJ2-1, is AAGVIQSPRHLIKEKRETATLKCYPIPRHDTVYWYQQGPGQDPQFLISFYEKMQSDKGSIPDRFSAQQFSDYHSELNMSSLELGDSALYFCASMTSGTYNEQFFGPGTRLTVL.

This clonotype has a count of ten or more. The chain links TRBV7-2 to TRBJ2-1; 8 bases align to TRBD2. Per the germline V gene, CDR1 is SGHTA and CDR2 is FQGNSA. V lost 1 base, J lost 8 bases, and 4 bases stayed unmatched. This CDR3 is built from 14 residues. The CDR3 reads CASSLVAGLDEQFF. CDR3 DNA sequence: TGTGCCAGCAGCTTAGTAGCGGGGCTCGATGAGCAGTTCTTC.

This clonotype has a handful of counts. The chain links TRBV12-3 or TRBV12-4 to TRBJ2-7; D perhaps matches TRBD2 (5 bases). This CDR3 is built from 13 residues. Trimming removed 0 bases from V and 5 bases from J, with 8 bases in between. CDR3 region: CASSLAGLHEQYF. The CDR3 DNA sequence: TGTGCCAGCAGTTTAGCAGGACTCCACGAGCAGTACTTC.

This clonotype was counted only a few times. V and J are TRBV20-1 and TRBJ2-5, with 7 bases that match TRBD2. CDR3 length equals 13 residues. J was trimmed by 1 base and V by 4 bases; bases with no gene match: 3. CDR1 DFQATT and CDR2 SNEGSKA come from the germline V gene (reference sequence). The CDR3 sequence: CSATPGGQETQYF. The CDR3, as DNA: TGCAGTGCTACTCCGGGGGGCCAAGAGACCCAGTACTTC.

In this sample, this clonotype turned up many times. This sequence joins TRBV3-1 and TRBJ1-5, with unresolved D. Trimming shortened V by 0 bases and J by 3 bases, and 9 bases separated the two germline ends. Per germline, CDR1 LGHDT and CDR2 YNNKEL (reference sequence). The CDR3 is 15 amino acids. CDR3 sequence: CASSQDLSSNQPQHF. In DNA, the CDR3 is TGTGCCAGCAGCCAAGATCTCAGTTCCAATCAGCCCCAGCATTTT.

A few counts support this clonotype. The CDR3 is CASSLSFQKGEAFF. For the CDR3, the DNA is TGTGCCAGCAGCTTAAGTTTCCAGAAGGGTGAAGCTTTCTTT. The V gene is TRBV7-9, the J gene TRBJ1-1; no reliable D call. The V gene's germline CDR1 is SEHNR and CDR2 FQNEAQ (reference sequence). The ends were cut back, 2 bases at V and 7 bases at J, with 14 bases in the middle. The CDR3 totals 14 residues.

As for this clonotype: It may be a read error: a sequence one base away is much more abundant. J is TRBJ2-3 and V is TRBV2, with 7 bases fitting TRBD2. The CDR3 has 17 residues. Germline values: CDR1 SNHLY, CDR2 FYNNEI. The ends lost 5 bases at V and 0 bases at J; junction bases unmatched: 11. The CDR3 DNA sequence: TGTGCCAGCAGTCTTTCCCTACTAGCGTCTAGCACAGATACGCAGTATTTT. It codes for CASSLSLLASSTDTQYF.

This clonotype was detected ten times or more. The chain carries TRBV27 and TRBJ2-7; the match to TRBD2 covers 13 bases. The CDR3 is made up of 15 amino acids. V shed 6 bases, J shed 2 bases, and the junction held 4 bases outside the gene matches. Germline CDR1 is MNHEY and CDR2 is SMNVEV (reference sequence). This CDR3 reads CASRRGTSGTYEQYF. CDR3 nucleotide sequence: TGTGCCAGCAGGCGCGGGACTAGCGGGACCTACGAGCAGTACTTC.

The chain is built from TRBV4-1 and TRBJ1-5; D unresolved. Trimming took 0 bases from V and 3 from J, leaving 6 bases between them. CDR1 and CDR2 (germline): MGHRA, YSYEKL. The CDR3 consists of 14 residues. The CDR3 region has the DNA TGCGCCAGCAGCCAAGAGAAACTCAATCAGCCCCAGCATTTT. Residues: CASSQEKLNQPQHF.

The J gene is TRBJ1-2, the V gene TRBV6-4; the D is unclear. From germline, CDR1 is MRHNA and CDR2 SNTAGT. CDR3 length: 15 amino acids. V lost 0 bases, J lost 4 bases, and 12 bases lay in between. The CDR3 nucleotides read TGTGCCAGCAGTGACTCGAGTGTAGTCCCCTATGGCTACACCTTC. This gives the protein CASSDSSVVPYGYTF.

The sample holds many counts of this clonotype. This chain links TRBV27 with TRBJ1-1; 8 nucleotides align to TRBD1. Germline V gene data show CDR1 as MNHEY and CDR2 as SMNVEV (reference sequence). The ends lost 6 bases at V and 1 base at J; junction bases unmatched: 4. The CDR3 spans 14 residues. Here the CDR3 DNA reads TGTGCCAGCAGGAGCCAGGGGGCGAACACTGAAGCTTTCTTT. Amino acid sequence: CASRSQGANTEAFF.